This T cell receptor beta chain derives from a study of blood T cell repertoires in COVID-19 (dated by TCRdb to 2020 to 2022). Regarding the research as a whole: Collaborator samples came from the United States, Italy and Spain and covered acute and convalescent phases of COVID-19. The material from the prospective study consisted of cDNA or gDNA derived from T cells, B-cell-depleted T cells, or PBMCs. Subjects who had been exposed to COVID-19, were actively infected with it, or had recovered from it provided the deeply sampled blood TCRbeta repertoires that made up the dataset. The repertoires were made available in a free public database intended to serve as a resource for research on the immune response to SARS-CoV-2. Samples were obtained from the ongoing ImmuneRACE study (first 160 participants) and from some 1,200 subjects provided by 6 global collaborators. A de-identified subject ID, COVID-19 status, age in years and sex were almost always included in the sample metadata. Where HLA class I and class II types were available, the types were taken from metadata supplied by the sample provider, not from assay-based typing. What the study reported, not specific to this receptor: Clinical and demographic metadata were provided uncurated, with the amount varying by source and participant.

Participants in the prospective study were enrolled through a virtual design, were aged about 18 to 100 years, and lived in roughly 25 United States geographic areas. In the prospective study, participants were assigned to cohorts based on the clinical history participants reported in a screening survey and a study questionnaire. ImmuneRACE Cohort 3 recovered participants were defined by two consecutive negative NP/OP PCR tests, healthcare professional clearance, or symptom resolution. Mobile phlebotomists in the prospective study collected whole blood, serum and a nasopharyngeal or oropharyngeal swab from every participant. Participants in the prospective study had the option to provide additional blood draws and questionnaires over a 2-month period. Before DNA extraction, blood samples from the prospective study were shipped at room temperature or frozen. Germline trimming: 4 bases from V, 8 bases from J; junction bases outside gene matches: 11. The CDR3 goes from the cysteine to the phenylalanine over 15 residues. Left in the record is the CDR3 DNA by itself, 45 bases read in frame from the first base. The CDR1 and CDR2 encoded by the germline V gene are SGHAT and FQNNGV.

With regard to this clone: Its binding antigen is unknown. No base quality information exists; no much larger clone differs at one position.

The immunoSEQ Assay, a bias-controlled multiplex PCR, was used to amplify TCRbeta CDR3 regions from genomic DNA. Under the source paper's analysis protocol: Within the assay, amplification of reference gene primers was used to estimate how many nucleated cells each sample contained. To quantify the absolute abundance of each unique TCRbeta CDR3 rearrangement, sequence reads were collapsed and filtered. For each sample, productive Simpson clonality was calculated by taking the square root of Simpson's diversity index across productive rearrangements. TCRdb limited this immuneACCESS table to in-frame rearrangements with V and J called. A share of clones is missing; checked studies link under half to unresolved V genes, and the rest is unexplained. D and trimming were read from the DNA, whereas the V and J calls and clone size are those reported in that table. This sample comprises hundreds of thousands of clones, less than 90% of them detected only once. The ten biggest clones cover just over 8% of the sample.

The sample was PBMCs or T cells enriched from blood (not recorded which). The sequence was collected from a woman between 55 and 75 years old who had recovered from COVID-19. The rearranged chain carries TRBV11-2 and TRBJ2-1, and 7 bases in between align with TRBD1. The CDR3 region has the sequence CASSSPGQRGDEQFF. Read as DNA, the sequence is TGTGCCAGCAGCTCTCCGGGACAGAGGGGTGATGAGCAGTTCTTC.